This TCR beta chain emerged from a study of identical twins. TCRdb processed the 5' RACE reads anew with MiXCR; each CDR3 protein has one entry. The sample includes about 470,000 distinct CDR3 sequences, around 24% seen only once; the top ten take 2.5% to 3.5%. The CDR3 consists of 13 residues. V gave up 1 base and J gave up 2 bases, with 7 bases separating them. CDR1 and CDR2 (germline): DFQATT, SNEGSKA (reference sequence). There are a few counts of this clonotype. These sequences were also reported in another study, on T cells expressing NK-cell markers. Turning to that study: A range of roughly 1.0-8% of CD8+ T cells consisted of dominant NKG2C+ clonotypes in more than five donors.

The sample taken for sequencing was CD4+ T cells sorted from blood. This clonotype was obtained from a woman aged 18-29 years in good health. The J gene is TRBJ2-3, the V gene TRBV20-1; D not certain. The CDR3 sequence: CSARVQITDTQYF. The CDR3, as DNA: TGCAGTGCTAGAGTTCAGATCACAGATACGCAGTATTTT.